The clone carrying this T cell receptor (beta chain) was counted between two and nine times. Trimming left V 8 bases short and J 6 bases short, with 14 bases between. The CDR3 has 13 residues. The germline gives CDR1 SNHLY, CDR2 FYNNEI. These data come from a study of CD8+ T cells in alopecia areata. Turning to the study itself: Tofacitinib was taken orally by treated patients, and the dose was 5 to 10 mg twice daily.

cDNA serving as the sequencing template came from extracted, reverse transcribed RNA. The table came from immunoSEQ multiplex PCR; TCRdb's copy has only in-frame clones and leaves some out. The data hold roughly 200,000 clones, with more than 60% observed a single time. This chain joins TRBV2 and TRBJ2-1, with D tentatively TRBD2 (7 bases). The sequence derives from a human donor with alopecia areata. Here the sequenced sample was CD4+ T cells sorted from blood, taken at week 0. CDR3 amino acids: CASGGGALNEQFF. CDR3 DNA sequence: TGTGCCAGCGGAGGGGGGGCCCTCAATGAGCAGTTCTTC.